This TCR beta chain was recorded in a study of T cells in Graves' hyperthyroidism and ophthalmopathy. Notes on the study in general: Ophthalmopathy cases were set apart from stable hyperthyroidism by a 13 V-J model. Clonotypes that were expanded in thyroid above 0.001 mostly appeared in blood too. Ophthalmopathy was identified by the model a median around 6 months ahead of onset.

RNA transcripts gave rise to amplified TCR beta CDR3 regions. Initially, a first-round RT-PCR of the TCR CDR3 employed the HTBI primer set. TCRdb re-called the multiplex PCR reads through MiXCR, storing one row per CDR3 protein. The sample records around 600,000 distinct CDR3 sequences, about 14% being singletons. This clonotype was observed a handful of times. Its specificity is not known. The TCR was taken from a woman in her forties or fifties with Graves' ophthalmopathy. What was sequenced was blood.

The CDR3 bases are TGTGCCAGCAGCCCTAATCCCGGGACTAGCGGGACCACACACTACGAGCAGTACTTC. It specifies CASSPNPGTSGTTHYEQYF. The chain recombines TRBV7-9 with TRBJ2-7, with 13 nucleotides matching TRBD2. The germline gives CDR1 SEHNR, CDR2 FQNEAQ (reference sequence). There are 19 residues in the CDR3. V lost 5 bases, J lost 3 bases, and 16 bases stayed unmatched.